The sequence of this T cell receptor beta chain was determined in a study of cytotoxic CD8 clonotypes in ibrutinib-treated CLL. Looking at the study overall: The patients, around 10 relapsed/refractory and roughly 15 treatment-naive, included 17 who were IGHV unmutated.

This CDR3 has 12 amino acids. Germline V gene data show CDR1 as GTSNPN and CDR2 as SVGIG (reference sequence). The V end lost 2 bases, the J end lost 3 bases, and 7 bases lay between the germline ends. Cryopreserved PBMCs supplied around 1.8 micrograms of genomic DNA for TCR beta libraries. TCRdb keeps only in-frame clones here, not all; method: immunoSEQ multiplex PCR. The table lists approximately 53,000 clones, around 78% of them singletons. The genes are TRBV30 and TRBJ1-1; D not resolved. This sample comprised PBMCs, obtained after 24 months of ibrutinib treatment. The origin of this receptor is a human donor with chronic lymphocytic leukemia. The CDR3 reads CAWSITDTEAFF. DNA for the CDR3: TGTGCCTGGAGTATTACAGACACTGAAGCTTTCTTT.